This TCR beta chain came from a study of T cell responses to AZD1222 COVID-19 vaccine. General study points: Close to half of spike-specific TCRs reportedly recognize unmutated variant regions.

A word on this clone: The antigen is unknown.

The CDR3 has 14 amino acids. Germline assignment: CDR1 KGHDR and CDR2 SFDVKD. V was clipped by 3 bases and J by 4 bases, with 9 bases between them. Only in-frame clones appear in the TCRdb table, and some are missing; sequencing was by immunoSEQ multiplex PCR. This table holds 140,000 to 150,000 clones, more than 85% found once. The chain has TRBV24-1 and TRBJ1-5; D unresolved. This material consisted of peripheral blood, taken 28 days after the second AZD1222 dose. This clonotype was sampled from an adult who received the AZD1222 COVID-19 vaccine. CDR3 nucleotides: TGTGCCACCAGTGATCCCGGACCTAATCAGCCCCAGCATTTT. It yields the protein CATSDPGPNQPQHF.